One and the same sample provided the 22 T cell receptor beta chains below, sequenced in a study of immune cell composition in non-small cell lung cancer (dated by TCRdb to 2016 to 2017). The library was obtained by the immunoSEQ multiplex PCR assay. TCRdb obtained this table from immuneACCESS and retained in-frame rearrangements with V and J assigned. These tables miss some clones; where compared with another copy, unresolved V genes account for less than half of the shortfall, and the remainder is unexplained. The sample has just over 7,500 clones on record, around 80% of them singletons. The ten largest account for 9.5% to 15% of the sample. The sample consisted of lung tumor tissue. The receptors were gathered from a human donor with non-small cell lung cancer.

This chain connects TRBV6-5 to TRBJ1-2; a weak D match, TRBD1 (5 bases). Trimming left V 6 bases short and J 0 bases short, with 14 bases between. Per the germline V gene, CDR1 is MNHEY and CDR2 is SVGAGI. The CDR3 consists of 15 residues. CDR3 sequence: CASSPSWDPNYGYTF. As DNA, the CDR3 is TGTGCCAGCAGCCCCTCGTGGGACCCTAACTATGGCTACACCTTC.

This CDR3 is CASSPTPERVPYGYTF. The DNA of the CDR3 is TGTGCCAGCAGCCCTACCCCGGAGAGGGTCCCATATGGCTACACCTTC. The rearrangement uses TRBV27 and TRBJ1-2, with D unclear. Trimming removed 6 bases at V and 5 bases at J, with 22 bases between. The CDR3 totals 16 residues. Germline V lookup: CDR1 MNHEY, CDR2 SMNVEV (reference sequence).

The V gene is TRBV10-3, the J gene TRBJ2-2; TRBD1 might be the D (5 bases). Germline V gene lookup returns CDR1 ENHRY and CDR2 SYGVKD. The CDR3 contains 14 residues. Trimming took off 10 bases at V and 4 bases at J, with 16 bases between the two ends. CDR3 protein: CATNPTDITGELFF. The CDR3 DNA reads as TGTGCCACCAACCCGACAGATATCACCGGGGAGCTGTTTTTT.

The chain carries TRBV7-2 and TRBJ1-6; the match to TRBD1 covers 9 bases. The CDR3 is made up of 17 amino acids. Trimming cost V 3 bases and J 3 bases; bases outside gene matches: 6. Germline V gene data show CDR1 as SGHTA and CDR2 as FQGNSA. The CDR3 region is CASSFRGQGDYNSPLHF. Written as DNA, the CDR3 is TGTGCCAGCAGCTTCCGGGGACAGGGCGACTATAATTCACCCCTCCACTTT.

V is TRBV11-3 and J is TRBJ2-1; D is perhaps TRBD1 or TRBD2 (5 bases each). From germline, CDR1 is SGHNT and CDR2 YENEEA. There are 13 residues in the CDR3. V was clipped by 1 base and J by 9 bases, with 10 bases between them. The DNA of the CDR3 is TGTGCCAGCAGCTTAGGAAAGGGGAGTGAGCAGTTCTTC. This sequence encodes CASSLGKGSEQFF.

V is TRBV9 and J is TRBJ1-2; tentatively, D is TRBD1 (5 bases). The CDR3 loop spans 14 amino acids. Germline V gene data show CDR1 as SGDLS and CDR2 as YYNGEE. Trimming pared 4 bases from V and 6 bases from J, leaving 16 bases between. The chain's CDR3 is CASSTAGRWNGYTF. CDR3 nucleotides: TGTGCCAGCAGCACCGCGGGACGGTGGAATGGCTACACCTTC.

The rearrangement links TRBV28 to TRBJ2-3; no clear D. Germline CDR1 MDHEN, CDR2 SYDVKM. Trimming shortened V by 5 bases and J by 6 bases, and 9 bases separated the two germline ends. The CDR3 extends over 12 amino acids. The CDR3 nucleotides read TGTGCCAGCAGTCCCCTAGGGGATACGCAGTATTTT. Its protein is CASSPLGDTQYF.

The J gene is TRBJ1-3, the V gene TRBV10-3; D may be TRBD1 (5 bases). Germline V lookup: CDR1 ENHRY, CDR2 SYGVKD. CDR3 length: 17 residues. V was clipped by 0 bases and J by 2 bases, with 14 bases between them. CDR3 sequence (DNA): TGTGCCATCAGTGAGTCGGGACGGGGTTCCGCTGGAAACACCATATATTTT. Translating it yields CAISESGRGSAGNTIYF.

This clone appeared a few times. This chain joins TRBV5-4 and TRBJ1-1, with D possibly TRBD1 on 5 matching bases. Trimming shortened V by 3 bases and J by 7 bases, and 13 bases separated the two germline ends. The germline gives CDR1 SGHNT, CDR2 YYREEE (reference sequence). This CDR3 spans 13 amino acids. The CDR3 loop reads CASSYPGGSEAFF. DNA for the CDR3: TGTGCCAGCAGCTACCCCGGGGGGAGTGAAGCTTTCTTT.

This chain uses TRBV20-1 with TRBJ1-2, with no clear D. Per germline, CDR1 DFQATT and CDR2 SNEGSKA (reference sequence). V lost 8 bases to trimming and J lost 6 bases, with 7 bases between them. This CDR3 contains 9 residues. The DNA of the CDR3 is TGCAGTCGTAGCCATGGCTACACCTTC. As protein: CSRSHGYTF.

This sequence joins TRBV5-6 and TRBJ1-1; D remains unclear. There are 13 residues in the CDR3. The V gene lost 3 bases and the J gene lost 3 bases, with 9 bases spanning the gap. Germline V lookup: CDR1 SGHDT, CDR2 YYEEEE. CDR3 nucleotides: TGTGCCAGCAGCTCGGGGTCCTACACTGAAGCTTTCTTT. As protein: CASSSGSYTEAFF.

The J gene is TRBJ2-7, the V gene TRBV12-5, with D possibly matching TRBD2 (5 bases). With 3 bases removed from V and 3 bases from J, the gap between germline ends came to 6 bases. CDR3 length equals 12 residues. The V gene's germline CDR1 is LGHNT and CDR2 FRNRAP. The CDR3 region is CASGFRDYEQYF. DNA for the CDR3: TGTGCTAGTGGTTTCCGGGACTACGAGCAGTACTTC. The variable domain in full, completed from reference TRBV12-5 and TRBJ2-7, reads DARVTQTPRHKVTEMGQEVTMRCQPILGHNTVFWYRQTMMQGLELLAYFRNRAPLDDSGMPKDRFSAEMPDATLATLKIQPSEPRDSAVYFCASGFRDYEQYFGPGTRLTVT.

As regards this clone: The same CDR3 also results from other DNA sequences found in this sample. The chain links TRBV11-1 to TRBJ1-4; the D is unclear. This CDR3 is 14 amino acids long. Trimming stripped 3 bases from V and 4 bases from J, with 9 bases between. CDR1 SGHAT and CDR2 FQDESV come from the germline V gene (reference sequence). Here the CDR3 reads CASSFGQRNEKLFF. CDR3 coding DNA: TGTGCCAGCAGCTTCGGGCAGCGTAATGAAAAACTGTTTTTT. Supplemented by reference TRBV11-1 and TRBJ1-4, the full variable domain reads EAEVAQSPRYKITEKSQAVAFWCDPISGHATLYWYRQILGQGPELLVQFQDESVVDDSQLPKDRFSAERLKGVDSTLKIQPAELGDSAMYLCASSFGQRNEKLFFGSGTQLSVL.

CDR3 region: CASSYGPTYEQYF. CDR3 DNA: TGTGCCAGCAGTTACGGTCCAACCTACGAGCAGTACTTC. The chain uses TRBV6-6 and TRBJ2-7; D uncertain. Germline CDR1 is MNHNY and CDR2 is SVGAGI (reference sequence). V lost 2 bases and J 2 bases, leaving 7 bases between the germline ends. The CDR3 sequence is 13 residues long.

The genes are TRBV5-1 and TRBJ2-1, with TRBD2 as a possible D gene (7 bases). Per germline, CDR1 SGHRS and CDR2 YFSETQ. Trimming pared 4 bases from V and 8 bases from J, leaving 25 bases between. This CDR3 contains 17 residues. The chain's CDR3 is CASSPPGAGVKRDEQFF. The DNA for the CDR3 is TGCGCCAGCAGCCCGCCGGGGGCGGGGGTTAAGAGAGATGAGCAGTTCTTC.

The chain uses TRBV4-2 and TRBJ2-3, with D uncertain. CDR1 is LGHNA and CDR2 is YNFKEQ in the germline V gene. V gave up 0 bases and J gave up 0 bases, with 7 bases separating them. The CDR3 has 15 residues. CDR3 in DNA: TGTGCCAGCAGCCAAGACCCGGTTAGCACAGATACGCAGTATTTT. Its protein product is CASSQDPVSTDTQYF.

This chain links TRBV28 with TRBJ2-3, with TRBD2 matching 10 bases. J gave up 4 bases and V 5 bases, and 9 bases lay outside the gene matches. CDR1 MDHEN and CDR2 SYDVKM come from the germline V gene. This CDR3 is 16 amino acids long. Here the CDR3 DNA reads TGTGCCAGCAGTCCATCTAGCGGGGGCCTCGCAGATACGCAGTATTTT. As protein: CASSPSSGGLADTQYF.

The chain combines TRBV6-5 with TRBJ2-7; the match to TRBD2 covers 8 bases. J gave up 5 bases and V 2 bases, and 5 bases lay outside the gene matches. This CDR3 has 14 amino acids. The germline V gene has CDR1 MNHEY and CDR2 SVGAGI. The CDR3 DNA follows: TGTGCCAGCAGTTACCCGGGGGGGGGCAACGAGCAGTACTTC. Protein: CASSYPGGGNEQYF.

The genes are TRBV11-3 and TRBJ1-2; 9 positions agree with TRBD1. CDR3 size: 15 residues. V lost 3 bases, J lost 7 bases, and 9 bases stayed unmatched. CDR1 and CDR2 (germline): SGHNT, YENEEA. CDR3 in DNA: TGTGCCAGCAGCTTCTATTTGGTGGGACAGGGTGGCTACACCTTC. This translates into CASSFYLVGQGGYTF.

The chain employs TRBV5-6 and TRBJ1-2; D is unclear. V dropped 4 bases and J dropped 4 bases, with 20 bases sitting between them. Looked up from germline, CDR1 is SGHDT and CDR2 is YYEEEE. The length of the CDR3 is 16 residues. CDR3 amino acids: CASSPPDGYSIYGYTF. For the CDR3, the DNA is TGTGCCAGCAGCCCACCCGACGGATACTCCATCTATGGCTACACCTTC.

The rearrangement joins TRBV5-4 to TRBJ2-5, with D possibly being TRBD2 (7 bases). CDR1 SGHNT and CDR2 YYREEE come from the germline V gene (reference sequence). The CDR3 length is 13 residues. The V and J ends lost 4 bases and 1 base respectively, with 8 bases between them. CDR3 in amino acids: CASSRGAQETQYF. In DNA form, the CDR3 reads TGTGCCAGCAGCCGGGGGGCCCAAGAGACCCAGTACTTC.

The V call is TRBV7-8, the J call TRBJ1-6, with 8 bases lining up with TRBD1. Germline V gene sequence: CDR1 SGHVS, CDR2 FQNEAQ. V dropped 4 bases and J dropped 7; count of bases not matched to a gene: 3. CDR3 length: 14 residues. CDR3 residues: CASSYGQGNSPLHF. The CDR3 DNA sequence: TGTGCCAGCAGCTACGGACAGGGAAATTCACCCCTCCACTTT.